Following are 12 T cell receptor beta chains from one sample sequenced in a study of PD-L1 blockade in urothelial cancer. The protocol was immunoSEQ multiplex PCR, while the TCRdb copy is restricted to in-frame clones and leaves out a portion. Of about 29,000 clones listed, 84% are singletons. Described time point: peripheral blood 6 weeks after treatment start. The sample in question was PBMCs, obtained around atezolizumab (anti-PD-L1) treatment. The receptors here all came from an older man with urothelial cancer.

The chain uses TRBV6-1 and TRBJ1-6; TRBD1 might be the D (5 bases). Germline lookup yields CDR1 MNHNS and CDR2 SASEGT. Deletions cut 4 bases from V and 5 bases from J, with 12 bases between. This CDR3 region has 15 residues. The CDR3 DNA reads as TGTGCCAGCAGTGGCTCTACGGACAATAATTCACCCCTCCACTTT. Translation: CASSGSTDNNSPLHF.

V and J are TRBV5-1 and TRBJ2-7; the match to TRBD1 covers 7 bases. The CDR3 spans 16 residues. The V gene's germline CDR1 is SGHRS and CDR2 YFSETQ. V dropped 4 bases and J dropped 6; count of bases not matched to a gene: 16. DNA of the CDR3: TGCGCCAGCAGCCCCCAGCCGACAGGGCGGGCCGGCGAGCAGTACTTC. This sequence encodes CASSPQPTGRAGEQYF.

The gene calls are TRBV19 and TRBJ2-5; D perhaps matches TRBD1 (6 bases). Trimming cost V 4 bases and J 4 bases, with 13 bases left between them. CDR1 and CDR2 (germline): LNHDA, SQIVND (reference sequence). The CDR3 spans 14 residues. The CDR3 here is CASSTTGSPETQYF. For the CDR3, the DNA is TGTGCCAGTAGTACCACAGGGTCCCCAGAGACCCAGTACTTC.

This clone was seen a handful of times. The J gene is TRBJ1-5, the V gene TRBV29-1; D remains ambiguous. There are 13 residues in the CDR3. Germline V lookup: CDR1 SQVTM, CDR2 ANQGSEA. Trimming left V 7 bases short and J 2 bases short, with 12 bases between. CDR3 residues: CSARTGGNQPQHF. CDR3 sequence (DNA): TGCAGCGCCAGGACCGGGGGCAATCAGCCCCAGCATTTT. Full variable domain (rest looked up from reference TRBV29-1 and TRBJ1-5): SAVISQKPSRDICQRGTSLTIQCQVDSQVTMMFWYRQQPGQSLTLIATANQGSEATYESGFVIDKFPISRPNLTFSTLTVSNMSPEDSSIYLCSARTGGNQPQHFGDGTRLSIL.

The V call is TRBV7-2, the J call TRBJ2-7, with TRBD1 matching 9 bases. The CDR3 contains 16 residues. Per the germline V gene, CDR1 is SGHTA and CDR2 is FQGNSA. Losses at the gene ends were 5 bases for V and 2 bases for J; bases not matched to a gene: 10. The CDR3 coding sequence is TGTGCCAGCAGCCTACTGGGACAGGGACTTACCTACGAGCAGTACTTC. This sequence encodes CASSLLGQGLTYEQYF.

Only one count was recorded for this clone. The chain combines TRBV18 with TRBJ1-1; D may be TRBD1 (6 bases). The V and J ends lost 5 bases and 4 bases respectively, with 14 bases between them. The CDR3 sequence is 14 residues long. From germline, CDR1 is KGHSH and CDR2 LQKENI. The CDR3 sequence is CASSVGRGSTEAFF. For the CDR3, the DNA is TGTGCCAGCTCAGTTGGCAGGGGTAGCACTGAAGCTTTCTTT.

V and J are TRBV9 and TRBJ2-1, with 8 positions matching TRBD1. Trimming removed 3 bases from V and 0 bases from J; junction bases left unmatched: 5. Germline loops: CDR1 SGDLS, CDR2 YYNGEE. The CDR3 covers 16 residues. The CDR3 coding sequence is TGTGCCAGCAGCGCTGGGACAGGTAGCTCCTACAATGAGCAGTTCTTC. Translated: CASSAGTGSSYNEQFF.

This clone turned up a few times. This chain links TRBV10-3 with TRBJ1-5; D remains ambiguous. Germline CDR1 ENHRY, CDR2 SYGVKD. Trimming stripped 0 bases from V and 3 bases from J, with 3 bases between. The CDR3 is made up of 13 amino acids. This CDR3 reads CAISESYNQPQHF. Written as DNA, the CDR3 is TGTGCCATCAGTGAGTCTTACAATCAGCCCCAGCATTTT.

This clone is a singleton in its sample. This chain links TRBV19 with TRBJ2-7, with 8 bases matching TRBD1. Germline values: CDR1 LNHDA, CDR2 SQIVND (reference sequence). The CDR3 runs 15 residues. The V and J ends lost 5 bases and 0 bases, in that order; junction bases with no gene match: 6. The CDR3 sequence: CASSALGQGSYEQYF. CDR3 nucleotide sequence: TGTGCCAGTAGTGCCCTTGGACAGGGCTCCTACGAGCAGTACTTC.

V gene TRBV5-1 combines with J gene TRBJ2-3; TRBD2 matches 9 bases. The CDR3 runs 15 residues. With 0 bases clipped from V and 4 bases from J, the junction kept 3 bases outside the gene matches. Looked up from germline, CDR1 is SGHRS and CDR2 is YFSETQ. The CDR3 sequence is CASSLEGLAPDTQYF. The CDR3, as DNA: TGCGCCAGCAGCTTGGAGGGACTAGCTCCAGATACGCAGTATTTT.

The J gene is TRBJ1-2, the V gene TRBV21-1; the D segment call TRBD1 is taken from the table without a DNA check. TRBV21-1 is reported as a pseudogene. The CDR3 is 15 residues long. CDR3 nucleotide sequence: TGTGCCAGCAGCCAACCTTTTCACAGAAACTATGGCTACACCTTC. Translating gives CASSQPFHRNYGYTF.

This clone was found a few times. The chain employs TRBV5-4 and TRBJ2-4; a weak D match, TRBD2 (6 bases). V dropped 4 bases and J dropped 5 bases, with 10 bases sitting between them. Germline CDR1 is SGHNT and CDR2 is YYREEE (reference sequence). The CDR3 length is 13 residues. The CDR3 bases are TGTGCCAGCAGCCTATGGGGGGAAAACATTCAGTACTTC. Residues: CASSLWGENIQYF.